This is a list of T cell receptor beta chains from one sample in a study of blood T cell repertoires in COVID-19. TCRdb's table, derived via immunoSEQ multiplex PCR, lists solely in-frame clones and lacks some. The data show 100,000 to 120,000 clones, less than 85% seen once. What was sequenced was peripheral blood. Receptors originate from a woman aged 80 or over with acute or convalescent COVID-19. The CDR3 runs from the conserved cysteine through the conserved F or W. A D gene is named only where the DNA matches it firmly. Size values are once, few and many counts, or a class for expanded clones, and some rows have none.

.	TRBD1	TRBJ1-2	TRBV2	CASRFGTGDGYTF	TGTGCCAGCAGATTTGGGACAGGGGATGGCTACACCTTC
.	TRBD1	TRBJ2-2	TRBV24-1	CATSDPRQGASTGELFF	TGTGCCACCAGTGATCCAAGACAGGGGGCAAGTACCGGGGAGCTGTTTTTT
.	.	TRBJ1-6	TRBV7-2	CASRQGGYNSPLHF	TGTGCCAGCAGGCAGGGAGGCTATAATTCACCCCTCCACTTT
few	TRBD2	TRBJ2-5	TRBV7-2	CASSVGLGKTQYF	TGTGCCAGCAGCGTCGGACTAGGCAAGACCCAGTACTTC
.	TRBD1	TRBJ2-4	TRBV18	CASSPADRGRRDIQYF	TGTGCCAGCTCCCCGGCCGACAGGGGGCGCAGAGACATTCAGTACTTC
.	TRBD1	TRBJ2-1	TRBV4-3	CASSLGVNRGADEQFF	TGCGCCAGCAGCCTGGGGGTAAACAGGGGCGCTGATGAGCAGTTCTTC
.	TRBD1	TRBJ1-5	TRBV18	CASSPLSTGDSNQPQHF	TGTGCCAGCTCACCACTTTCGACAGGGGATAGCAATCAGCCCCAGCATTTT
.	TRBD2	TRBJ2-2	TRBV4-1	CASSPSGRGGTGELFF	TGCGCCAGCAGCCCCAGCGGGAGGGGGGGCACCGGGGAGCTGTTTTTT
.	.	TRBJ1-1	TRBV6-5	CASSYYGHPISTEAFF	TGTGCCAGCAGTTACTATGGACATCCCATAAGCACTGAAGCTTTCTTT
few	.	TRBJ2-3	TRBV5-1	CASSLLPTPDTQYF	TGCGCCAGCAGCTTGTTACCCACACCAGATACGCAGTATTTT
.	.	TRBJ2-5	TRBV7-2	CASSLVAGGETQYF	TGTGCCAGCAGCTTAGTGGCCGGGGGAGAGACCCAGTACTTC
.	.	TRBJ2-5	TRBV3-1/TRBV3-2	CASSQVPLLATPIETQYF	TGTGCCAGCAGCCAAGTTCCCCTCCTAGCAACCCCCATTGAGACCCAGTACTTC
.	.	TRBJ2-7	TRBV12-2	CASRLGEAGGNVSYEQYF	TGTGCAAGTCGCTTAGGAGAAGCGGGGGGGAACGTTTCCTACGAGCAGTACTTC
.	.	TRBJ2-5	TRBV12-5	CASGLAGQIQETQYF	TGTGCTAGTGGTTTGGCCGGACAGATCCAAGAGACCCAGTACTTC
once	TRBD2	TRBJ2-7	TRBV3-1/TRBV3-2	CASSRGGDNYEQYF	TGTGCCAGCAGCCGCGGGGGGGATAACTACGAGCAGTACTTC
few	TRBD1	TRBJ2-7	TRBV28	CASSRQGVYEQYF	TGTGCCAGCTCGAGGCAGGGGGTTTACGAGCAGTACTTC
once	.	TRBJ2-1	TRBV5-1	CASSLVDGGIGEQFF	TGCGCCAGCAGCTTGGTCGACGGAGGGATTGGTGAGCAGTTCTTC
many	TRBD1	TRBJ2-3	TRBV25-1	CASSLQGADTQYF	TGTGCCAGCAGTCTACAGGGGGCAGATACGCAGTATTTT
.	.	TRBJ1-1	TRBV18	CASSPPTILFDTEAFF	TGTGCCAGCTCACCACCGACAATCCTATTCGACACTGAAGCTTTCTTT
.	.	TRBJ2-2	TRBV6-1	CASSEVPWTAINTGELFF	TGTGCCAGCAGTGAAGTCCCCTGGACAGCCATAAACACCGGGGAGCTGTTTTTT
.	.	TRBJ1-1	TRBV19	CASTNRDYEAFF	TGTGCCAGTACCAACAGGGATTATGAAGCTTTCTTT
.	TRBD2	TRBJ2-5	TRBV7-2	CASSPRTSGRAGQETQYF	TGTGCCAGCAGCCCCCGGACTAGCGGGAGGGCCGGCCAAGAGACCCAGTACTTC
.	.	TRBJ1-2	TRBV2	CASKEGIGYTF	TGTGCCAGCAAAGAGGGAATTGGCTACACCTTC
.	.	TRBJ2-5	TRBV20-1	CSASRQVRREETQYF	TGCAGTGCTAGTCGGCAGGTTAGACGTGAAGAGACCCAGTACTTC
.	.	TRBJ1-5	TRBV6-5	CASRGGGVGNQPQHF	TGTGCCAGCCGAGGGGGAGGGGTTGGCAATCAGCCCCAGCATTTT
.	.	TRBJ1-5	TRBV28	CASSYAASNQPQHF	TGTGCCAGCAGTTACGCTGCGAGCAATCAGCCCCAGCATTTT
few	.	TRBJ1-5	TRBV5-1	CASSFQGGQPQHF	TGCGCCAGCAGCTTCCAGGGTGGTCAGCCCCAGCATTTT
.	TRBD1	TRBJ2-2	TRBV19	CASGRDRGTGELFF	TGTGCCAGCGGACGGGACAGGGGAACCGGGGAGCTGTTTTTT
.	.	TRBJ2-1	TRBV6-5	CASSQEGQLYNEQFF	TGTGCCAGCAGTCAGGAGGGACAGCTATACAATGAGCAGTTCTTC
.	.	TRBJ2-1	TRBV11-3	CASSLGLADGNEQFF	TGTGCCAGCAGCTTAGGGCTAGCAGACGGCAATGAGCAGTTCTTC
.	.	TRBJ1-1	TRBV9	CASSMALNTEAFF	TGTGCCAGCAGCATGGCTTTGAACACTGAAGCTTTCTTT
.	TRBD2	TRBJ2-3	TRBV9	CASSKSGGASDTQYF	TGTGCCAGCAGCAAAAGCGGGGGGGCTTCAGATACGCAGTATTTT
few	TRBD2	TRBJ2-3	TRBV27	CASSLGGVLGTDTQYF	TGTGCCAGCAGTTTAGGGGGGGTGCTCGGCACAGATACGCAGTATTTT
.	.	TRBJ2-6	TRBV7-2	CASSLPTASGANVLTF	TGTGCCAGCAGCTTGCCGACAGCTTCTGGGGCCAACGTCCTGACTTTC
many	TRBD1	TRBJ1-4	TRBV29-1	CSGGQGGKLFF	TGCAGCGGAGGACAGGGAGGGAAACTGTTTTTT
.	.	TRBJ2-7	TRBV18	CASSPRYMDTYEQYF	TGTGCCAGCTCACCTCGTTATATGGACACATACGAGCAGTACTTC
few	.	TRBJ1-2	TRBV4-3	CASSQLTGYGYTF	TGCGCCAGCAGCCAATTAACAGGGTATGGCTACACCTTC
.	.	TRBJ2-5	TRBV13	CASSLRRDRGILGAGDQETQYF	TGTGCCAGCAGCTTACGTCGAGACAGGGGCATTTTAGGGGCGGGGGACCAAGAGACCCAGTACTTC
.	TRBD2	TRBJ2-1	TRBV11-3	CASSLDQLAGHNEQFF	TGTGCCAGCAGCTTAGATCAACTAGCGGGGCACAATGAGCAGTTCTTC
.	.	TRBJ2-7	TRBV7-9	CASEDRAGSYEQYF	TGTGCCAGTGAGGATCGGGCAGGGTCCTACGAGCAGTACTTC
.	TRBD1	TRBJ2-7	TRBV5-5	CASSYLSSGTGFYEQYF	TGTGCCAGCAGCTACCTATCCTCCGGGACAGGGTTTTACGAGCAGTACTTC
.	.	TRBJ1-1	TRBV28	CASNVAGEAFF	TGTGCCAGCAATGTCGCAGGGGAAGCTTTCTTT
few	TRBD1	TRBJ1-4	TRBV5-6	CASSFDRGLGLNEKLFF	TGTGCCAGCAGCTTTGACAGGGGGCTGGGGCTTAATGAAAAACTGTTTTTT
.	TRBD2	TRBJ2-2	TRBV7-9	CASSLGTSGNTGELFF	TGTGCCAGCAGCTTAGGGACTAGCGGGAACACCGGGGAGCTGTTTTTT
.	.	TRBJ2-2	TRBV9	CASSALRDTGELFF	TGTGCCAGCAGCGCGCTCAGGGATACCGGGGAGCTGTTTTTT
.	.	TRBJ1-4	TRBV5-5	CASSLEYNRREKLFF	TGTGCCAGCAGCTTGGAATATAACAGAAGGGAAAAACTGTTTTTT
.	TRBD2	TRBJ2-5	TRBV4-3	CASSQDLAGKETQYF	TGCGCCAGCAGCCAAGATTTAGCGGGAAAAGAGACCCAGTACTTC
.	.	TRBJ2-1	TRBV28	CASLGGNEQFF	TGTGCCAGCCTTGGGGGGAACGAGCAGTTCTTC